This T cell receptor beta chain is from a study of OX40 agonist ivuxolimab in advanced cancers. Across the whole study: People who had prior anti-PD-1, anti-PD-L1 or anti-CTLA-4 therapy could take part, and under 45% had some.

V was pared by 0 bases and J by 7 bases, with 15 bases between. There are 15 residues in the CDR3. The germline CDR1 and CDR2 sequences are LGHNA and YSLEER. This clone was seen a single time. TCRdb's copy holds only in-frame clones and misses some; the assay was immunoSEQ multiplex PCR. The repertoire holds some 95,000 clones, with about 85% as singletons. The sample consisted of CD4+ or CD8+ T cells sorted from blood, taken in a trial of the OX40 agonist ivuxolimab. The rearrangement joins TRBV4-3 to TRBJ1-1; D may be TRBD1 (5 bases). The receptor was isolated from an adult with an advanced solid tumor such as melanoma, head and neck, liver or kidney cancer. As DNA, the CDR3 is TGCGCCAGCAGCCAAGATCATGGGGGAACCATTGAAGCTTTCTTT. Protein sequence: CASSQDHGGTIEAFF.